The 20 T cell receptor beta chains below were found in one sample sequenced in a study of T and B cells in COVID-19 patients. Blood genomic DNA input for TRB amplification was about 240-500 ng. Multiplex PCR with BIOMED2 TRB-A/B primer pools amplified TRB rearrangements. TCRdb processed the multiplex PCR reads anew with MiXCR; each CDR3 protein has one entry. Among under 7,000 distinct CDR3 sequences listed, 25% to 30% were seen once. Source material: blood. Receptors were obtained from a human donor with active COVID-19.

This clonotype is labeled large. This chain uses TRBV19 with TRBJ2-5; D is possibly TRBD1 or TRBD2 (5 bases each). The CDR3 spans 15 residues. Germline V gene lookup returns CDR1 LNHDA and CDR2 SQIVND (reference sequence). V shed 3 bases and J shed 4 bases, with 15 bases lying between them. The CDR3 bases are TGTGCCAGTAGTATTTTTGGGACGAAGGGAGAGACCCAGTACTTC. Translated: CASSIFGTKGETQYF.

By sample fraction, this clonotype is medium-sized. V usage is TRBV5-4 and J usage is TRBJ2-3; no clear D. V was clipped by 4 bases and J by 0 bases, with 9 bases between them. CDR3 length: 14 residues. Germline V lookup: CDR1 SGHNT, CDR2 YYREEE (reference sequence). This CDR3 is CASSATTSTDTQYF. The CDR3 DNA follows: TGTGCCAGCAGCGCGACAACTAGCACAGATACGCAGTATTTT.

Note on this clonotype: A much larger clone differs from this one at a single base, so this may be a read error. The rearrangement joins TRBV5-5 to TRBJ1-2; TRBD1 matches 9 bases. CDR1 is SGHKS, CDR2 YYEKEE, per germline (reference sequence). The CDR3 has 15 amino acids. V was clipped by 0 bases and J by 0 bases; unmatched bases: 0. Here the CDR3 DNA reads TGTGCCAGCAGCTTGGGGACAGGGGCTAACTATGGCTACACCTTC. Encoded protein: CASSLGTGANYGYTF.

In nucleotides, the CDR3 is TGTGCCAGCAGTGCCCAAGCGGGTAAAGCAACCCCCGGGGAGCTGTTTTTT. This sequence encodes CASSAQAGKATPGELFF. This chain links TRBV6-4 with TRBJ2-2; D might be TRBD2 (6 bases). The V gene lost 4 bases and the J gene lost 6 bases, with 21 bases spanning the gap. Germline CDR1 and CDR2: MRHNA and SNTAGT. The CDR3 loop spans 17 amino acids.

Worth noting for this clonotype: One base away lies a much larger clone, so this may be a sequencing read error. The V gene is TRBV6-2 or TRBV6-3, the J gene TRBJ2-5; D is ambiguous. Trimming shortened V by 6 bases and J by 5 bases, and 13 bases separated the two germline ends. The length of the CDR3 is 13 residues. In germline, CDR1 is MNHEY, CDR2 SVGEGT. CDR3 protein: CASRAGVPETQYF. The CDR3 DNA reads TGTGCCAGCAGGGCTGGGGTTCCGGAGACCCAGTACTTC.

The chain recombines TRBV6-5 with TRBJ1-1; no reliable D call. Trimming removed 1 base from V and 10 bases from J, with 13 bases in between. This CDR3 contains 13 residues. Germline V CDR1 and CDR2: MNHEY, SVGAGI. This chain's CDR3 is CASSYLSDERAFF. CDR3 nucleotides: TGTGCCAGCAGTTACTTATCCGATGAAAGAGCTTTCTTT.

By share of the sample, this clonotype is medium-sized. The chain links TRBV6-5 to TRBJ1-2; TRBD1 is a possible D gene (5 bases). Germline CDR1 MNHEY, CDR2 SVGAGI. With 4 bases removed from V and 8 bases from J, the gap between germline ends came to 8 bases. The CDR3 runs to 11 residues. CDR3 nucleotides: TGTGCCAGCAGTTGGGGGGGAGGCTACACCTTC. Protein: CASSWGGGYTF.

The sample holds many counts of this clonotype. The chain carries TRBV5-4 and TRBJ1-3, with 7 bases fitting TRBD1. V lost 5 bases to trimming and J lost 0 bases; unmatched junction nucleotides: 8. The germline V gene encodes CDR1 SGHNT and CDR2 YYREEE (reference sequence). The CDR3 is 16 residues long. CDR3 protein: CASSWGTANSGNTIYF. The CDR3 DNA reads TGTGCCAGCAGTTGGGGGACAGCCAACTCTGGAAACACCATATATTTT. Variable domain in full (rest from reference TRBV5-4 and TRBJ1-3): ETGVTQSPTHLIKTRGQQVTLRCSSQSGHNTVSWYQQALGQGPQFIFQYYREEENGRGNFPPRFSGLQFPNYSSELNVNALELDDSALYLCASSWGTANSGNTIYFGEGSWLTVV.

J is TRBJ2-3 and V is TRBV12-3 or TRBV12-4, with 14 bases identical to TRBD2. The CDR3 extends over 18 amino acids. J gave up 0 bases and V 4 bases, and 6 bases lay outside the gene matches. CDR3 sequence reads: CASSSGTSGSPSTDTQYF. CDR3 DNA sequence: TGTGCCAGCAGTTCCGGGACTAGCGGGAGCCCTAGCACAGATACGCAGTATTTT.

The chain links TRBV6-5 to TRBJ2-3; 10 bases match TRBD2. Unmatched junction bases numbered 7, after V lost 5 bases and J lost 2 bases. CDR1 is MNHEY and CDR2 is SVGAGI in the germline V gene. This CDR3 has 16 residues. The CDR3 DNA sequence: TGTGCCAGCAGTCACCCCGGGACTAGCGACACAGATACGCAGTATTTT. It translates to CASSHPGTSDTDTQYF.

This clonotype has more than one count but fewer than ten. The chain couples TRBV5-1 to TRBJ2-5, with D possibly matching TRBD2 (6 bases). V was pared by 5 bases and J by 5 bases, with 16 bases between. This CDR3 spans 14 amino acids. Germline CDR1 is SGHRS and CDR2 is YFSETQ. The CDR3 is CASRPGTRGETQYF. In DNA form, the CDR3 reads TGCGCCAGCAGACCCGGGACTCGCGGCGAGACCCAGTACTTC.

Within the sample, this clonotype is large. V gene TRBV29-1 combines with J gene TRBJ2-7, with TRBD2 matching 8 bases. The CDR3 runs to 12 residues. Germline assignment: CDR1 SQVTM and CDR2 ANQGSEA. V lost 5 bases, J lost 5 bases, and 5 bases stayed unmatched. CDR3 nucleotides: TGCAGCGTTTTTAGCGGGAACGACGAGCAGTACTTC. It encodes CSVFSGNDEQYF.

This clonotype is deemed medium-sized. V gene TRBV18 combines with J gene TRBJ1-3; D unclear. The CDR3 is 11 amino acids. With 6 bases removed from V and 4 bases from J, the gap between germline ends came to 4 bases. Germline V gene sequence: CDR1 KGHSH, CDR2 LQKENI. The CDR3 DNA sequence: TGTGCCAGCTCGTCGGGAAACACCATATATTTT. Its protein is CASSSGNTIYF.

In this sample, this clonotype turned up a few times. The chain recombines TRBV20-1 with TRBJ2-3; D possibly corresponds to TRBD1 (5 bases). In germline, CDR1 is DFQATT, CDR2 SNEGSKA (reference sequence). The germline V and J ends were trimmed by 0 bases and 10 bases, with 8 bases remaining between them. There are 11 residues in the CDR3. In DNA form, the CDR3 reads TGCAGTGCTAGAGATGGCAGGGCGCAGTATTTT. As protein: CSARDGRAQYF.

This clonotype was recorded a few times. A junction boundary mismatches the germline segment, possibly from a read error. The rearrangement links TRBV7-7 to TRBJ2-3, with a possible D match to TRBD1 (5 bases). The CDR3 extends over 12 amino acids. Germline V gene data show CDR1 as SSHAT and CDR2 as FNYEAQ (reference sequence). The CDR3 spells CASSPGTDTQYF. The DNA of the CDR3 is TGTGCTAGCAGTCCAGGGACAGATACGCAGTATTTT.

This clonotype was detected only a few times. The rearrangement uses TRBV27 and TRBJ2-1; possibly TRBD2 for D (6 bases). The CDR3 runs 13 residues. Trimming cost V 8 bases and J 7 bases, with 15 bases left between them. The germline gives CDR1 MNHEY, CDR2 SMNVEV (reference sequence). The chain's CDR3 is CASGFLRGNEQFF. In nucleotides, the CDR3 is TGTGCCAGCGGGTTTTTACGGGGGAATGAGCAGTTCTTC.

The rearrangement joins TRBV5-1 to TRBJ2-5; TRBD1 matches at 9 bases. J gave up 0 bases and V 4 bases, and 7 bases lay outside the gene matches. The V gene's germline CDR1 is SGHRS and CDR2 YFSETQ. This CDR3 is 16 amino acids long. In nucleotides, the CDR3 is TGCGCCAGCAGCGTTGGGACAGGGTCTTACCAAGAGACCCAGTACTTC. This codes for CASSVGTGSYQETQYF.

This clonotype was counted a few times. The V gene is TRBV6-2 or TRBV6-3, the J gene TRBJ1-2; no clear D. This CDR3 spans 12 amino acids. Germline V lookup: CDR1 MNHEY, CDR2 SVGEGT. The V end was cut by 4 bases, the J end by 5 bases, with 8 bases between. The CDR3 protein is CASSFGRYGYTF. CDR3 in DNA: TGTGCCAGCAGTTTTGGTCGTTATGGCTACACCTTC.

The V call is TRBV12-3 or TRBV12-4, the J call TRBJ2-2, with D tentatively TRBD1 or TRBD2 (6 bases each). This CDR3 region has 15 residues. Trimming removed 6 bases at V and 7 bases at J, with 18 bases between. The CDR3 loop is CASSLMGGQVGELFF. CDR3 coding DNA: TGTGCCAGCAGCCTAATGGGGGGACAAGTCGGGGAGCTGTTTTTT.

This chain links TRBV30 with TRBJ1-1; D perhaps matches TRBD1 (6 bases). Germline loops: CDR1 GTSNPN, CDR2 SVGIG (reference sequence). The CDR3 consists of 11 residues. The V end lost 8 bases, the J end lost 6 bases, and 13 bases lay between the germline ends. Here the CDR3 reads CAGGGRAEAFF. The CDR3 region has the DNA TGTGCCGGGGGGGGGCGTGCTGAAGCTTTCTTT. Full variable domain (missing parts from reference TRBV30 and TRBJ1-1): SQTIHQWPATLVQPVGSPLSLECTVEGTSNPNLYWYRQAAGRGLQLLFYSVGIGQISSEVPQNLSASRPQDRQFILSSKKLLLSDSGFYLCAGGGRAEAFFGQGTRLTVV.